The subject of this entry is one T cell receptor (beta chain). Its antigen is currently unknown. The data were obtained in a study of identical twins. Findings of the study overall: Twin-shared out-of-frame alpha sequences showed excess low generation probability. The conclusions drew on cross-sectional statistical analysis instead of tracking the same donors.

Template switching (which added a universal primer site) was used, and cDNA carried unique molecular identifiers. Using its own MiXCR run on the 5' RACE reads, TCRdb lists one record per CDR3 protein. The table has 300,000 to 400,000 distinct CDR3 sequences, roughly an eighth seen once. Trimming removed 0 bases from V and 4 bases from J; junction bases left unmatched: 3. The germline V gene has CDR1 MGHRA and CDR2 YSYEKL. This CDR3 spans 16 amino acids. These same records also appear under a second study, on yellow fever vaccine responses in identical twins.

The specimen sequenced was CD8+ T cells sorted from blood. This TCR derives from a woman aged 18-29 years in good health. The chain couples TRBV4-1 to TRBJ2-2; TRBD2 agrees at 9 bases. This CDR3 is CASSQDAGGPTGELFF. CDR3 nucleotides: TGCGCCAGCAGCCAAGATGCGGGGGGGCCCACCGGGGAGCTGTTTTTT.